These 3 T cell receptor beta chains were sequenced from one sample in a study of blood T cell repertoires in COVID-19. Using immunoSEQ multiplex PCR, the repertoire was profiled, and TCRdb retains in-frame clones only, with some absent. The sample lists under 200,000 clones, roughly 84% occurring once. Sequencing input: PBMCs or T cells enriched from blood (not recorded which). Receptor source: a woman aged 30 to 39 who had been exposed to COVID-19.

The chain couples TRBV19 to TRBJ1-1, with 8 bases matching TRBD1. The junction had 7 bases not matched to a gene; V was cut back by 3 bases and J by 4 bases. Germline V gene sequence: CDR1 LNHDA, CDR2 SQIVND (reference sequence). The CDR3 has 15 residues. CDR3 bases: TGTGCCAGTAGTATCGGACAGGGTGAGAGCACTGAAGCTTTCTTT. It translates to CASSIGQGESTEAFF.

The chain links TRBV5-5 to TRBJ1-1, with D uncertain. With 4 bases removed from V and 4 bases from J, the gap between germline ends came to 8 bases. The CDR3 sequence is 12 residues long. Germline V lookup: CDR1 SGHKS, CDR2 YYEKEE (reference sequence). CDR3 residues: CASSTPGTEAFF. Written as DNA, the CDR3 is TGTGCCAGCAGCACACCAGGCACTGAAGCTTTCTTT.

The J gene is TRBJ1-3, the V gene TRBV11-2; D is possibly TRBD1 (6 bases). V shed 8 bases and J shed 2 bases, with 10 bases lying between them. The CDR3 covers 13 residues. The germline gives CDR1 SGHAT, CDR2 FQNNGV. CDR3 loop: CASGGAAGNTIYF. Written as DNA, the CDR3 is TGTGCCAGCGGGGGGGCGGCTGGAAACACCATATATTTT.